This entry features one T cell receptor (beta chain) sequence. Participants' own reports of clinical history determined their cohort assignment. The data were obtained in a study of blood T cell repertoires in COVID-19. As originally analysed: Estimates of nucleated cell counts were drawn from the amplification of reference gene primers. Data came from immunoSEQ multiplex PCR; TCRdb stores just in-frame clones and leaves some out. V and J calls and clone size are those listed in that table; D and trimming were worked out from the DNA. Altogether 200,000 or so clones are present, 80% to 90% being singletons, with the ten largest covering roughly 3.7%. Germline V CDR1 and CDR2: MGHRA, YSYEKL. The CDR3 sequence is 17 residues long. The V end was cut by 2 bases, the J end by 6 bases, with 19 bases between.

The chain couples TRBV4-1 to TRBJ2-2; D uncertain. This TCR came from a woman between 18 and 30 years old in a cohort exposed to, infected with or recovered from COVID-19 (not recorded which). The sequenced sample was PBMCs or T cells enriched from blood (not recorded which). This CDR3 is CASSQNSKMRWAGELFF. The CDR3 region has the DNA TGCGCCAGCAGCCAAAATTCGAAGATGAGGTGGGCCGGGGAGCTGTTTTTT.